This T cell receptor (beta chain) was found in a study of blood T cell repertoires in COVID-19. Overall study: The study drew acute and convalescent COVID-19 samples from the United States, Italy and Spain.

Authors' methods: Nucleated cell number was recorded as an estimate derived from reference gene primer amplification. Generated by immunoSEQ multiplex PCR, the TCRdb table keeps only in-frame clones and is missing some. V and J calls plus clone size are reproduced from that table; the DNA served to infer D and trimming. Of approximately 110,000 clones in the sample, over 75% were seen once. The CDR3 runs to 13 residues. The germline CDR1 and CDR2 sequences are LGHDT and YNNKEL (reference sequence). V lost 4 bases and J lost 7, with 11 bases in between. Sequenced input: peripheral blood. The sequence derives from a man in his sixties or seventies with active or convalescent COVID-19. The chain has TRBV3-1 (or the pseudogene TRBV3-2) and TRBJ1-5; D may be TRBD1 (6 bases). The CDR3 DNA sequence: TGTGCCAGCAGCCTAAGGGGGGGGCAGCCCCAGCATTTT. It specifies CASSLRGGQPQHF.